A selection of T cell receptor beta chains follows, all from one sample in a study of early T cells in non-severe SARS-CoV-2 infection. MiXCR, applied by TCRdb to the 5' RACE reads, yields one record per CDR3 protein. The table lists 95,000 to 100,000 distinct CDR3 sequences, 13% of them singletons. Sequencing was done on a sample of whole blood. These receptors all stem from an adult who was a healthcare worker with PCR-confirmed SARS-CoV-2 infection or an uninfected control (not recorded which). Each CDR3 is given with its conserved first and last residue. Each record gives: clone size, D gene, J gene, V gene, CDR3 DNA, CDR3 protein. D genes are given only for firm matches. The listing skips clone size in some rows; elsewhere it reads once, few, many or a size class.

clone_size: few
d_call: TRBD1
j_call: TRBJ2-7
v_call: TRBV2
cdr3_nt: TGTGCCAGCACCCTAGGACAGGCGCCCTACGAGCAGTACTTC
cdr3_aa: CASTLGQAPYEQYF

clone_size: NA
d_call: NA
j_call: TRBJ1-2
v_call: TRBV4-1
cdr3_nt: TGCGCCAGCAGCCAAGGTCCAGGGAGGAGGAAGGGCTACACCTTC
cdr3_aa: CASSQGPGRRKGYTF

clone_size: NA
d_call: NA
j_call: TRBJ1-2
v_call: TRBV6-6
cdr3_nt: TGTGCCAGCTCTGGGCAGAACTATGGCTACACCTTC
cdr3_aa: CASSGQNYGYTF

clone_size: NA
d_call: NA
j_call: TRBJ2-2
v_call: TRBV5-1
cdr3_nt: TGCGCCAGCACCGGACAAACGAACACCGGGGAGCTGTTTTTT
cdr3_aa: CASTGQTNTGELFF

clone_size: many
d_call: NA
j_call: TRBJ2-3
v_call: TRBV5-4
cdr3_nt: TGTGCCAGCAGCCCCCAGAGAAGCGGAGATACGCAGTATTTT
cdr3_aa: CASSPQRSGDTQYF

clone_size: many
d_call: NA
j_call: TRBJ1-1
v_call: TRBV20-1
cdr3_nt: TGCAGTGGACTAACCGGGACACCGGGGAACACTGAAGCTTTCTTT
cdr3_aa: CSGLTGTPGNTEAFF

clone_size: few
d_call: NA
j_call: TRBJ1-1
v_call: TRBV12-3/TRBV12-4
cdr3_nt: TGTGCCAGCAGTTTAGATCAGGACAGTCGGGCTTTCTTT
cdr3_aa: CASSLDQDSRAFF

clone_size: many
d_call: NA
j_call: TRBJ2-3
v_call: TRBV7-5
cdr3_nt: NA
cdr3_aa: CISVSVCTDTQYF

clone_size: many
d_call: NA
j_call: TRBJ1-5
v_call: TRBV21-1
cdr3_nt: TGTGCCAGCAGCAAAGATCGCGCAAATCAGCCCCAGCATTTT
cdr3_aa: CASSKDRANQPQHF

clone_size: NA
d_call: NA
j_call: TRBJ2-1
v_call: TRBV29-1
cdr3_nt: TGCAGCGTCGTTGGGTCAGGATACAATGAGCAGTTCTTC
cdr3_aa: CSVVGSGYNEQFF

clone_size: many
d_call: NA
j_call: TRBJ2-5
v_call: TRBV5-1
cdr3_nt: TGCGCCAGCAGCTTGGGATCTGGCTCCCAAGAGACCCAGTACTTC
cdr3_aa: CASSLGSGSQETQYF

clone_size: few
d_call: NA
j_call: TRBJ2-3
v_call: TRBV28
cdr3_nt: TGTGCCAGCCGCGAATGGGGGGGCACAGATACGCAGTATTTT
cdr3_aa: CASREWGGTDTQYF

clone_size: few
d_call: NA
j_call: TRBJ2-1
v_call: TRBV12-3/TRBV12-4
cdr3_nt: TGTGCCAGCAGTTTGGGCCCTAGAACTGAGCAGTTCTTC
cdr3_aa: CASSLGPRTEQFF

clone_size: NA
d_call: NA
j_call: TRBJ2-5
v_call: TRBV9
cdr3_nt: TGTGCCAGCAGCGACGGAGTTATGGAGACCCAGTACTTC
cdr3_aa: CASSDGVMETQYF

clone_size: few
d_call: NA
j_call: TRBJ2-3
v_call: TRBV7-2
cdr3_nt: TGTGCCAGCAGCGCAAGGGATGTTGATACGCAGTATTTT
cdr3_aa: CASSARDVDTQYF

clone_size: many
d_call: NA
j_call: TRBJ2-7
v_call: TRBV11-2
cdr3_nt: TGTGCCAGCAGCTTAGTTGACAACTACGAGCAGTACTTC
cdr3_aa: CASSLVDNYEQYF

clone_size: many
d_call: TRBD1
j_call: TRBJ2-2
v_call: TRBV7-9
cdr3_nt: TGTGCCAGCAGCTTCTTCGGGACAGCGAACACCGGGGAGCTGTTTTTT
cdr3_aa: CASSFFGTANTGELFF

clone_size: many
d_call: NA
j_call: TRBJ1-5
v_call: TRBV10-3
cdr3_nt: TGTGCCATCAGTGAGTCGTTAGCCAATCAGCCCCAGCATTTT
cdr3_aa: CAISESLANQPQHF

clone_size: few
d_call: NA
j_call: TRBJ2-1
v_call: TRBV7-9
cdr3_nt: TGTGCCAGCAGCTCGATAGGGGACTGGCGTAATGAGCAGTTCTTC
cdr3_aa: CASSSIGDWRNEQFF

clone_size: few
d_call: NA
j_call: TRBJ1-2
v_call: TRBV12-3/TRBV12-4
cdr3_nt: TGTGCCAGCAGCCACAGGGATGGCTACACCTTC
cdr3_aa: CASSHRDGYTF

clone_size: few
d_call: TRBD1
j_call: TRBJ2-5
v_call: TRBV29-1
cdr3_nt: TGCAGCGTTGAAAGCAAACAGGGGGCCGTGATCCAAGAGACCCAGTACTTC
cdr3_aa: CSVESKQGAVIQETQYF

clone_size: many
d_call: NA
j_call: TRBJ1-5
v_call: TRBV12-5
cdr3_nt: TGTGCTAGTGGTTTGGCCAGGGACTATTATAGCAATCAGCCCCAGCATTTT
cdr3_aa: CASGLARDYYSNQPQHF